This T cell receptor beta chain was observed in a study of vaccination effects on CD4 cells after COVID-19. Study-level points and caveats: Clones from infection and from vaccination both contracted markedly late after vaccination. Cross-reactivity toward common cold coronaviruses was confined to only 1 of 255 vaccine-induced clones in healthy vaccinees.

This clone has a handful of counts. Its matching antigen is unknown. TCRdb's copy holds only in-frame clones and misses some; the assay was immunoSEQ multiplex PCR. The sample carries 70,000 or so clones, about 78% recorded once. Germline CDR1 is SGHTS and CDR2 is YDEGEE. This CDR3 spans 14 amino acids. The ends were cut back, 4 bases at V and 1 base at J, with 9 bases in the middle. In the ViraFEST assay, antigen-specific CD4+ clonotypes were identified by expansion after peptide-pool stimulation. Culture proceeded for approximately 10 days, and CD4+ T cells were then isolated. Absence of prior SARS-CoV-2 infection characterized the vaccine recipients, who showed negative nucleocapsid antibodies. The culture medium for 1.5 million to 2.5 million PBMC per well included about 9 IU/ml IL-2 and 8.5 to 10 ug/ml peptides.

The starting material was CD4+ T cells from PBMCs cultured with SARS-CoV-2 spike peptides, obtained before COVID-19 vaccination. The chain joins TRBV5-8 to TRBJ1-5; D is unclear. The sequence was collected from a human donor who received a COVID-19 vaccine. CDR3 loop: CASSNSRSNQPQHF. The DNA of the CDR3 is TGTGCCAGCAGCAATTCAAGGAGCAATCAGCCCCAGCATTTT.